The 5 T cell receptor beta chains in this list originate from one sample, sequenced in a study of identical twins. TCRdb redid the calling of the 5' RACE reads with MiXCR, one entry per CDR3 protein. The sample comprises roughly 190,000 distinct CDR3 sequences, 15% of which are singletons, and 35% to 50% rests with the top ten. The data were also submitted as part of a second study, on T cells expressing NK-cell markers.

Sequencing was carried out using CD8+ T cells sorted from blood. The receptors were sampled from a woman aged 18-35 years in good health.

J is TRBJ2-5 and V is TRBV6-5, with D tentatively TRBD1 or TRBD2 (5 bases each). With 6 bases removed from V and 2 bases from J, the gap between germline ends came to 7 bases. CDR1 is MNHEY, CDR2 SVGAGI, per germline. CDR3 length equals 12 residues. CDR3 protein: CASRGEQETQYF. CDR3 DNA sequence: TGTGCCAGCAGGGGGGAACAAGAGACCCAGTACTTC.

This sequence joins TRBV29-1 and TRBJ1-2, with a tentative D call TRBD1 (5 bases). V lost 6 bases to trimming and J lost 14 bases, with 13 bases between them. The CDR3 extends over 9 amino acids. CDR1 is SQVTM, CDR2 ANQGSEA, per germline. The CDR3 DNA follows: TGCAGCGTGTCGGGGCGTTCTACCTTC. Amino acids: CSVSGRSTF. Full variable domain (missing parts from reference TRBV29-1 and TRBJ1-2): SAVISQKPSRDICQRGTSLTIQCQVDSQVTMMFWYRQQPGQSLTLIATANQGSEATYESGFVIDKFPISRPNLTFSTLTVSNMSPEDSSIYLCSVSGRSTFGSGTRLTVV.

The rearrangement uses TRBV10-2 and TRBJ2-7, with TRBD1 identical over 10 bases. CDR3 length: 15 residues. The V segment lost 1 base and the J segment 4 bases; nucleotides outside the gene matches: 4. Germline V gives CDR1 WSHSY, CDR2 SAAADI. As DNA, the CDR3 is TGCGCCAGCAGTGAGTATCGGGACAGGGGATACGAGCAGTACTTC. This translates into CASSEYRDRGYEQYF.

The chain combines TRBV28 with TRBJ2-1; 10 bases are shared with TRBD2. Germline CDR1 reads MDHEN; CDR2 reads SYDVKM. This CDR3 has 18 amino acids. Germline trimming cut 3 bases from V and 4 bases from J; bases unmatched to any gene: 12. CDR3 residues: CASSFLPTAGGTYNEQFF. The CDR3 region has the DNA TGTGCCAGCAGTTTCCTACCCACAGCGGGAGGGACATACAATGAGCAGTTCTTC.

This clonotype was picked up a small number of times. The chain carries TRBV4-1 and TRBJ1-2; D is ambiguous. V lost 0 bases to trimming and J lost 1 base, with 9 bases between them. The CDR3 contains 15 residues. CDR1 and CDR2 (germline): MGHRA, YSYEKL. This CDR3 reads CASSQDPDLNYGYTF. The DNA for the CDR3 is TGCGCCAGCAGCCAAGATCCAGACCTTAACTATGGCTACACCTTC.